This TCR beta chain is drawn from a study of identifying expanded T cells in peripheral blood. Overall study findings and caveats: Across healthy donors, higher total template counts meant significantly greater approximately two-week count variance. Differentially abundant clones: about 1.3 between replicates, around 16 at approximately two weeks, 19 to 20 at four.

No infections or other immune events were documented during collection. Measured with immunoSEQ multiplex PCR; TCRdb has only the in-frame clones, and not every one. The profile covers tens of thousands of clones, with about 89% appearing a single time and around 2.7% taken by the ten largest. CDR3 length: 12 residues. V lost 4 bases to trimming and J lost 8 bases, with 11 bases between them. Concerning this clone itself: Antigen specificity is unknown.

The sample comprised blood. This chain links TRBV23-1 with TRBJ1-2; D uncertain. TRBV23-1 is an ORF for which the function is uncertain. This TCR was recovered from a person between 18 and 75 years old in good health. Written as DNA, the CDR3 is TGCGCCAGCAGTCGCCCCCCCGACGGCTACACCTTC. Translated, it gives CASSRPPDGYTF.